These 12 T cell receptor beta chains were all obtained from the same sample, sequenced in a study of blood T cell repertoires in COVID-19. Measured with immunoSEQ multiplex PCR; TCRdb has only the in-frame clones, and not every one. The data hold 200,000 to 250,000 clones, with 83% observed a single time. Source material: peripheral blood. Every receptor here comes from a woman in her 30s with COVID-19, enrolled during active disease.

The chain is built from TRBV9 and TRBJ1-2; 8 bases align to TRBD1. The V and J ends lost 0 bases and 6 bases, in that order; junction bases with no gene match: 4. The CDR3 length is 14 residues. Germline V gene lookup returns CDR1 SGDLS and CDR2 YYNGEE. In DNA form, the CDR3 reads TGTGCCAGCAGCGTAGATCTGGGACAGGATGGCTACACCTTC. Its protein is CASSVDLGQDGYTF.

The chain combines TRBV24-1 with TRBJ1-2; 8 positions agree with TRBD1. Germline CDR1 KGHDR, CDR2 SFDVKD. The CDR3 has 12 amino acids. Trimming cost V 3 bases and J 10 bases; bases outside gene matches: 3. The CDR3 sequence: CATSDAGQVYTF. CDR3 DNA sequence: TGTGCCACCAGTGATGCGGGACAGGTCTACACCTTC.

V usage is TRBV6-2 or TRBV6-3 and J usage is TRBJ2-1; 7 nucleotides align to TRBD1. The CDR3 extends over 16 amino acids. Germline V gene data show CDR1 as MNHEY and CDR2 as SVGEGT. Losses at the gene ends were 6 bases for V and 9 bases for J; bases not matched to a gene: 17. The CDR3: CASSSKGARVVSEQFF. For the CDR3, the DNA is TGTGCCAGCAGCTCTAAGGGGGCCCGGGTAGTTAGTGAGCAGTTCTTC.

This rearrangement joins TRBV27 to TRBJ1-5; D is perhaps TRBD1 (6 bases). Germline V gene lookup returns CDR1 MNHEY and CDR2 SMNVEV (reference sequence). With 5 bases removed from V and 11 bases from J, the gap between germline ends came to 13 bases. This CDR3 has 12 residues. The DNA of the CDR3 is TGTGCCAGCAGTACGGGGGGCAGGGCCCAGCATTTT. This gives the protein CASSTGGRAQHF.

The rearrangement uses TRBV5-4 and TRBJ2-5; 9 bases match TRBD1. This CDR3 comprises 15 residues. Trimming at V came to 0 bases and at J to 5 bases, leaving 5 bases not matched to a gene. Germline values: CDR1 SGHNT, CDR2 YYREEE (reference sequence). The CDR3 DNA is TGTGCCAGCAGCTTGGTACAGGGGGCGTCGGAGACCCAGTACTTC. Amino acid sequence: CASSLVQGASETQYF.

J is TRBJ2-2 and V is TRBV27; D call uncertain. In germline, CDR1 is MNHEY, CDR2 SMNVEV (reference sequence). This CDR3 contains 12 residues. Trimming took 6 bases from V and 3 from J, leaving 5 bases between them. The CDR3 DNA sequence: TGTGCCAGCAGAACTTACACCGGGGAGCTGTTTTTT. Translating gives CASRTYTGELFF.

The genes are TRBV6-5 and TRBJ1-6, with TRBD1 as a possible D gene (6 bases). The CDR3 is 15 residues long. Germline assignment: CDR1 MNHEY and CDR2 SVGAGI. Trimming stripped 0 bases from V and 12 bases from J, with 15 bases between. The CDR3 DNA reads TGTGCCAGCAGTTACTCCGGGACACACCCTGGACCCCTCCACTTT. Amino acid sequence: CASSYSGTHPGPLHF.

This chain joins TRBV7-2 and TRBJ1-1, with D perhaps matching TRBD1 (6 bases). Trimming shortened V by 3 bases and J by 6 bases, and 8 bases separated the two germline ends. The germline gives CDR1 SGHTA, CDR2 FQGNSA. This CDR3 has 12 amino acids. This CDR3 reads CASSFGGPEAFF. As DNA, the CDR3 is TGTGCCAGCAGCTTTGGGGGCCCTGAAGCTTTCTTT.

This clone occurred many times. The V call is TRBV18, the J call TRBJ2-6, with D possibly TRBD1 on 6 matching bases. The V gene's germline CDR1 is KGHSH and CDR2 LQKENI. Trimming cost V 2 bases and J 0 bases, with 11 bases left between them. The CDR3 loop spans 17 amino acids. The CDR3 coding sequence is TGTGCCAGCTCACCAGCAGGGGCGCTCTCTGGGGCCAACGTCCTGACTTTC. Amino acids: CASSPAGALSGANVLTF.

The V gene is TRBV12-2, the J gene TRBJ2-1; the table gives TRBD2 as D, unverified against the DNA. TRBV12-2 is a known pseudogene. The CDR3 totals 14 residues. The CDR3 loop reads CASRLVNGYNEQFF. For the CDR3, the DNA is TGTGCAAGTCGCTTAGTGAACGGGTACAATGAGCAGTTCTTC.

The J gene is TRBJ1-5, the V gene TRBV16; D unresolved. Trimming left V 0 bases short and J 3 bases short, with 9 bases between. The CDR3 consists of 15 residues. CDR1 and CDR2 from the germline V gene are KGHSY and FQNENV. The CDR3 is CASSQSAQSNQPQHF. CDR3 bases: TGTGCCAGCAGCCAATCGGCCCAGTCCAATCAGCCCCAGCATTTT.

The chain links TRBV7-2 to TRBJ1-6; 9 nucleotides line up with TRBD1. After removal of 4 bases from V and 13 bases from J, the junction contained 5 bases not matched to a gene. The V gene's germline CDR1 is SGHTA and CDR2 FQGNSA. CDR3 length: 13 residues. CDR3 in amino acids: CASSSGTGNPLHF. In DNA form, the CDR3 reads TGTGCCAGCAGCTCCGGGACAGGGAATCCCCTCCACTTT.